The 10 T cell receptor beta chains presented below share a single source sample, sequenced in a study of technical replicates of blood from several donors (dated by TCRdb to about 2017). The method behind the library was the immunoSEQ multiplex PCR assay. TCRdb obtained this table from immuneACCESS and retained in-frame rearrangements with V and J assigned. These tables miss some clones; where compared with another copy, unresolved V genes account for less than half of the shortfall, and the remainder is unexplained. Here the sample has some 79,000 clones; 91% occur a single time. Clones ranked in the top ten supply roughly 0.37% of the sample. The sample was T cells isolated from PBMCs. Every receptor here comes from a human donor in good health. Some clones in this sample may be carry-over from other donors' samples.

The chain couples TRBV18 to TRBJ2-7; 8 bases line up with TRBD2. The CDR3 extends over 16 amino acids. CDR1 is KGHSH and CDR2 is LQKENI in the germline V gene. The V segment lost 1 base and the J segment 5 bases; nucleotides outside the gene matches: 10. Written as DNA, the CDR3 is TGTGCCAGCTCACCACGAGGAGCGGGAGTTCCCCACGAGCAGTACTTC. Translated: CASSPRGAGVPHEQYF.

The chain links TRBV5-1 to TRBJ2-1; 12 bases agree with TRBD1. With 0 bases clipped from V and 4 bases from J, the junction kept 8 bases outside the gene matches. This CDR3 is built from 18 residues. Germline V CDR1 and CDR2: SGHRS, YFSETQ. The CDR3, as DNA: TGCGCCAGCAGCTTGGACGGGACAGGGGGCTCGTGGTACAATGAGCAGTTCTTC. Amino acids: CASSLDGTGGSWYNEQFF. Full variable domain (rest looked up from reference TRBV5-1 and TRBJ2-1): KAGVTQTPRYLIKTRGQQVTLSCSPISGHRSVSWYQQTPGQGLQFLFEYFSETQRNKGNFPGRFSGRQFSNSRSEMNVSTLELGDSALYLCASSLDGTGGSWYNEQFFGPGTRLTVL.

This chain joins TRBV15 and TRBJ1-2; the match to TRBD1 covers 10 bases. V shed 0 bases, J shed 8 bases, and the junction held 6 bases outside the gene matches. From germline, CDR1 is LNHNV and CDR2 YYDKDF (reference sequence). CDR3 length: 15 residues. The CDR3 spells CATSRDRDRGNGYTF. The CDR3 coding sequence is TGTGCCACCAGCAGAGATAGGGACAGGGGTAACGGCTACACCTTC.

The chain is built from TRBV7-2 and TRBJ1-5; D gene unclear. Germline V lookup: CDR1 SGHTA, CDR2 FQGNSA. Trimming took 3 bases from V and 4 from J, leaving 7 bases between them. This CDR3 has 13 residues. CDR3 DNA: TGTGCCAGCAGCTTGCTGAGGAATCAGCCCCAGCATTTT. Protein sequence: CASSLLRNQPQHF.

Only one count was recorded for this clone. The chain carries TRBV7-2 and TRBJ2-3; TRBD2 agrees at 12 bases. The CDR3 has 16 residues. From germline, CDR1 is SGHTA and CDR2 FQGNSA. The J segment lost 2 bases and the V segment lost 5 bases, leaving 5 bases of the junction unmatched. CDR3 loop: CASSHGLAGFTDTQYF. CDR3 DNA sequence: TGTGCCAGCAGCCACGGACTAGCGGGATTCACAGATACGCAGTATTTT.

The chain joins TRBV7-9 to TRBJ1-5, with 11 positions matching TRBD1. V was pared by 5 bases and J by 4 bases, with 4 bases of the junction left unmatched. Germline CDR1 reads SEHNR; CDR2 reads FQNEAQ (reference sequence). The length of the CDR3 is 15 residues. The CDR3: CASSGTGGGNQPQHF. For the CDR3, the DNA is TGTGCCAGCAGCGGGACAGGGGGTGGAAATCAGCCCCAGCATTTT.

This clone was observed once. V is TRBV15 and J is TRBJ2-2; D is possibly TRBD1 (6 bases). V lost 5 bases, J lost 0 bases, and 10 bases lay in between. From germline, CDR1 is LNHNV and CDR2 YYDKDF (reference sequence). The length of the CDR3 is 15 residues. The CDR3 protein is CATSARTANTGELFF. DNA for the CDR3: TGTGCCACCAGCGCCAGGACAGCGAACACCGGGGAGCTGTTTTTT.

The rearrangement links TRBV15 to TRBJ2-7; no clear D gene. The CDR3 is made up of 14 amino acids. V was clipped by 3 bases and J by 2 bases, with 11 bases between them. Germline V gives CDR1 LNHNV, CDR2 YYDKDF (reference sequence). CDR3 nucleotides: TGTGCCACCAGCAGTCATGTAGATGCCTACGAGCAGTACTTC. Translated, it gives CATSSHVDAYEQYF.

The J gene is TRBJ2-1, the V gene TRBV27; D may be TRBD2 (5 bases). Trimming cost V 4 bases and J 8 bases, with 15 bases left between them. The CDR3 has 14 residues. The germline V gene has CDR1 MNHEY and CDR2 SMNVEV (reference sequence). CDR3 sequence reads: CASSSISGGHEQFF. For the CDR3, the DNA is TGTGCCAGCAGTTCAATCAGCGGCGGACATGAGCAGTTCTTC.

This rearrangement joins TRBV7-3 to TRBJ2-7; weak D call: TRBD2 (5 bases). Germline-derived CDR1 and CDR2 are SGHTA and FQGTGA. CDR3 length: 14 amino acids. Trimming stripped 5 bases from V and 6 bases from J, with 17 bases between. Written as DNA, the CDR3 is TGTGCCAGCAGCCCCATTGTGGGCAGCGGCGAGCAGTACTTC. Amino acid sequence: CASSPIVGSGEQYF.